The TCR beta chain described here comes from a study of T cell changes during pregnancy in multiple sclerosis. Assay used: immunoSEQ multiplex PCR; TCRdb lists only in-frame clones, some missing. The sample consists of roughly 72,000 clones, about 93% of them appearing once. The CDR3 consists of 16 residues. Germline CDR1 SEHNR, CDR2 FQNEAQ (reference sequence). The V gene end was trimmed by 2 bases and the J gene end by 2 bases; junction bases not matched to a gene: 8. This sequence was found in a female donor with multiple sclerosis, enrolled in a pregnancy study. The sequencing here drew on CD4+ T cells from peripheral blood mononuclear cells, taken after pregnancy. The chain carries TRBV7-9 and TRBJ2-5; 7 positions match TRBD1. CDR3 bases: TGTGCCAGCAGCTTAACTACCGGGACAGTTCAAGAGACCCAGTACTTC. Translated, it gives CASSLTTGTVQETQYF.